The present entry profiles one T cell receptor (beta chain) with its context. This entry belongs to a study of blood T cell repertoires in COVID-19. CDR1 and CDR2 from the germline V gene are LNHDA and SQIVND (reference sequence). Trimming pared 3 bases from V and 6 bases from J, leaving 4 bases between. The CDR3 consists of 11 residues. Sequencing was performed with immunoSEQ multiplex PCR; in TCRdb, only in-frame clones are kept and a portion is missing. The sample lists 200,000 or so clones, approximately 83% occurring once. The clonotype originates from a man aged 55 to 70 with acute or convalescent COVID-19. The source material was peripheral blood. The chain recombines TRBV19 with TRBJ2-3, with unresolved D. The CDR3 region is CASSMADTQYF. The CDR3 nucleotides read TGTGCCAGTAGTATGGCCGATACGCAGTATTTT.